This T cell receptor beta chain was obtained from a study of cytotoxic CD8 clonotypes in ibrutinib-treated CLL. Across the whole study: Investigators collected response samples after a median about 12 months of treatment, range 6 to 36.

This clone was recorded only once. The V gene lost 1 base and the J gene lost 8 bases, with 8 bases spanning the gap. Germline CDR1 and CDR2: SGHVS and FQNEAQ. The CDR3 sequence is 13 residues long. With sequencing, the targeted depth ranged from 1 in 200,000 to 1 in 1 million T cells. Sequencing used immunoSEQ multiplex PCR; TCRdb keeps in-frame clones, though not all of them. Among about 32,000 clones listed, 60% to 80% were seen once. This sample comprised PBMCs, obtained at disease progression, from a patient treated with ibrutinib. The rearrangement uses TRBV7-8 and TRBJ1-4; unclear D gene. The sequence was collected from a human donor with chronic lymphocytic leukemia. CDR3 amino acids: CASSLGAHEKLFF. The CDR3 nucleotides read TGTGCCAGCAGCTTAGGGGCCCACGAAAAACTGTTTTTT.